Below, one TCR beta chain is given with its context. Its antigen is undetermined. The source of the sample is a study of beta chain features in type 1 diabetes. Study-wide findings and caveats: Significant though moderate, a shortening of TCRB CDR3s appeared in all four CD4+ subsets of Type 1 diabetes patients.

Every bit of the isolated RNA underwent reverse transcription, so sequencing read expressed TCRB transcripts. Profiled with immunoSEQ multiplex PCR; TCRdb holds only in-frame clones, not every one. The table includes roughly 26,000 clones, roughly half detected once. Trimming removed 0 bases from V and 4 bases from J, with 11 bases in between. In germline, CDR1 is SGHNT, CDR2 YYREEE (reference sequence). This CDR3 contains 15 residues. The J gene is TRBJ1-3, the V gene TRBV5-4; a possible D gene is TRBD1 (6 bases). The sample taken for sequencing was stem cell memory CD4+ T cells from blood. This sequence originates from a young man with type 1 diabetes. CDR3 bases: TGTGCCAGCAGCTTGGGATCAGGGGCGGGAAACACCATATATTTT. Encoded protein: CASSLGSGAGNTIYF. Filled out from reference TRBV5-4 and TRBJ1-3, the complete variable domain reads ETGVTQSPTHLIKTRGQQVTLRCSSQSGHNTVSWYQQALGQGPQFIFQYYREEENGRGNFPPRFSGLQFPNYSSELNVNALELDDSALYLCASSLGSGAGNTIYFGEGSWLTVV.